The 25 T cell receptor beta chains listed next were all sequenced from one sample in a study of glioma-infiltrating T cells after dendritic cell vaccination. The table came from immunoSEQ multiplex PCR; TCRdb's copy has only in-frame clones and leaves some out. The table lists about 32,000 clones, 90% of them singletons. The material sequenced was blood, taken before dendritic cell vaccination. The receptor source for this set is a human donor with glioblastoma.

The rearrangement joins TRBV11-2 to TRBJ2-2, with D maybe TRBD1 (5 bases). Germline values: CDR1 SGHAT, CDR2 FQNNGV. Trimming took off 3 bases at V and 7 bases at J, with 9 bases between the two ends. CDR3 length: 13 residues. Here the CDR3 reads CASSLGPGGELFF. In DNA form, the CDR3 reads TGTGCCAGCAGCTTGGGGCCGGGCGGGGAGCTGTTTTTT.

The rearrangement links TRBV18 to TRBJ2-3, with TRBD1 matching 8 bases. Per the germline V gene, CDR1 is KGHSH and CDR2 is LQKENI. The CDR3 extends over 13 amino acids. Unmatched junction bases numbered 4, after V lost 8 bases and J lost 3 bases. CDR3 bases: TGTGCCAGCACAGGGGGGTTGACAGATACGCAGTATTTT. Amino acid sequence: CASTGGLTDTQYF. Based on the CDR3 plus reference TRBV18 and TRBJ2-3, the full variable domain is NAGVMQNPRHLVRRRGQEARLRCSPMKGHSHVYWYRQLPEEGLKFMVYLQKENIIDESGMPKERFSAEFPKEGPSILRIQQVVRGDSAAYFCASTGGLTDTQYFGPGTRLTVL.

The rearrangement joins TRBV7-9 to TRBJ2-5; maybe TRBD2 (7 bases). V was clipped by 3 bases and J by 1 base, with 12 bases between them. Germline assignment: CDR1 SEHNR and CDR2 FQNEAQ (reference sequence). This CDR3 has 15 amino acids. The CDR3 is CASSLRGRLQETQYF. CDR3 in DNA: TGTGCCAGCAGCTTGCGGGGGCGCCTCCAAGAGACCCAGTACTTC.

This clone was counted once. This chain joins TRBV9 and TRBJ1-4, with D possibly being TRBD1 (5 bases). This CDR3 has 15 residues. Trimming left V 3 bases short and J 3 bases short, with 12 bases between. Per the germline V gene, CDR1 is SGDLS and CDR2 is YYNGEE. The DNA for the CDR3 is TGTGCCAGCAGCGCCGTCGGGGGTCCTAATGAAAAACTGTTTTTT. Protein: CASSAVGGPNEKLFF.

Within the sample, this clone is medium-sized. V usage is TRBV6-4 and J usage is TRBJ2-7, with D perhaps matching TRBD1 (6 bases). CDR3 length: 16 amino acids. Germline V gene lookup returns CDR1 MRHNA and CDR2 SNTAGT. The V gene lost 2 bases and the J gene lost 2 bases, with 16 bases spanning the gap. The CDR3, as DNA: TGTGCCAGCAGTGACCCACCCGGGACAATACCCTACGAGCAGTACTTC. Its translation is CASSDPPGTIPYEQYF.

A single count supports this clone. The chain recombines TRBV29-1 with TRBJ2-1; a weak D match, TRBD2 (7 bases). V lost 0 bases and J lost 10, with 16 bases in between. This CDR3 is 14 amino acids long. The germline gives CDR1 SQVTM, CDR2 ANQGSEA. The chain's CDR3 is CSVEDWGGRKEQFF. DNA for the CDR3: TGCAGCGTTGAAGATTGGGGGGGCCGGAAAGAGCAGTTCTTC.

This chain connects TRBV6-6 to TRBJ2-1, with D maybe TRBD1 (5 bases). The CDR3 spans 15 residues. From germline, CDR1 is MNHNY and CDR2 SVGAGI (reference sequence). Trimming stripped 0 bases from V and 3 bases from J, with 9 bases between. CDR3 protein: CASSYSLDIYNEQFF. In DNA form, the CDR3 reads TGTGCCAGCAGTTACTCCCTGGACATCTACAATGAGCAGTTCTTC.

This sequence joins TRBV27 and TRBJ2-5; maybe TRBD1 (8 bases). V was shortened by 0 bases and J by 4 bases, with 18 bases between the two germline ends. CDR1 and CDR2 (germline): MNHEY, SMNVEV (reference sequence). The CDR3 is 17 residues long. The CDR3 loop reads CASSLSAGAGGIETQYF. The DNA for the CDR3 is TGTGCCAGCAGTTTATCGGCGGGAGCAGGGGGCATAGAGACCCAGTACTTC.

This clone was counted a few times. The chain combines TRBV7-3 with TRBJ2-2; possible D gene TRBD1, 6 bases. The length of the CDR3 is 15 residues. The V gene lost 4 bases and the J gene lost 1 base, with 10 bases spanning the gap. From germline, CDR1 is SGHTA and CDR2 FQGTGA. The DNA of the CDR3 is TGTGCCAGCAGCTCCTCGACAGGGAACACCGGGGAGCTGTTTTTT. Translated: CASSSSTGNTGELFF.

This chain connects TRBV5-5 to TRBJ2-7, with TRBD1 as a possible D gene (6 bases). Germline assignment: CDR1 SGHKS and CDR2 YYEKEE (reference sequence). This CDR3 is built from 14 residues. V shed 3 bases and J shed 3 bases, with 13 bases lying between them. The CDR3 sequence: CASSWATGYYEQYF. The CDR3 region has the DNA TGTGCCAGCAGCTGGGCGACAGGTTACTACGAGCAGTACTTC.

Points on this clone: One end of the junction does not line up with germline, which may come from a read error. The chain is built from TRBV7-7 and TRBJ2-3; 10 nucleotides agree with TRBD2. In germline, CDR1 is SSHAT, CDR2 FNYEAQ (reference sequence). There are 15 residues in the CDR3. This CDR3 reads CASSAGLASTDTQYF. Here the CDR3 DNA reads TGTGCTAGCAGCGCGGGACTAGCGTCGACAGATACGCAGTATTTT. The whole variable domain, filled in from reference TRBV7-7 and TRBJ2-3, reads GAGVSQSPRYKVTKRGQDVTLRCDPISSHATLYWYQQALGQGPEFLTYFNYEAQPDKSGLPSDRFSAERPEGSISTLTIQRTEQRDSAMYRCASSAGLASTDTQYFGPGTRLTVL.

V usage is TRBV6-5 and J usage is TRBJ2-2; 7 bases align to TRBD1. The ends lost 6 bases at V and 1 base at J; junction bases unmatched: 2. The CDR3 is made up of 14 amino acids. Germline V CDR1 and CDR2: MNHEY, SVGAGI. The DNA of the CDR3 is TGTGCCAGCAGAGGGGGCGTGAACACCGGGGAGCTGTTTTTT. It is translated as CASRGGVNTGELFF.

This chain joins TRBV6-4 and TRBJ1-2, with TRBD1 matching 7 bases. Germline V lookup: CDR1 MRHNA, CDR2 SNTAGT. The CDR3 runs to 16 residues. Germline trimming cut 8 bases from V and 4 bases from J; bases unmatched to any gene: 16. CDR3 sequence: CASSPGRQTGLYGYTF. The CDR3 DNA follows: TGTGCCAGCTCACCGGGACGACAGACAGGGCTCTATGGCTACACCTTC.

V and J are TRBV27 and TRBJ2-3; a possible D gene is TRBD1 (5 bases). CDR1 MNHEY and CDR2 SMNVEV come from the germline V gene (reference sequence). The CDR3 contains 13 residues. Deletions cut 6 bases from V and 5 bases from J, with 12 bases between. The CDR3 region has the DNA TGTGCCAGCAGGCGCACCAGGGTAGATACGCAGTATTTT. Translating it yields CASRRTRVDTQYF.

This clone was recorded once. This chain joins TRBV7-9 and TRBJ1-5; D is perhaps TRBD1 (5 bases). CDR1 is SEHNR, CDR2 FQNEAQ, per germline (reference sequence). V lost 4 bases to trimming and J lost 3 bases, with 7 bases between them. The CDR3 sequence is 13 residues long. CDR3 bases: TGTGCCAGCAGCTCAGGGCCCAATCAGCCCCAGCATTTT. Residues: CASSSGPNQPQHF.

The chain is built from TRBV7-8 and TRBJ2-5; 8 nucleotides align to TRBD2. The trim removed 1 base at V and 5 bases at J, leaving 9 bases unmatched. Germline V CDR1 and CDR2: SGHVS, FQNEAQ. The CDR3 loop spans 16 amino acids. CDR3 sequence (DNA): TGTGCCAGCAGCTTAGAGAGCGGGGGAGAGGGGGAGACCCAGTACTTC. It codes for CASSLESGGEGETQYF.

This chain connects TRBV6-5 to TRBJ1-4; D is ambiguous. There are 14 residues in the CDR3. Trimming took off 0 bases at V and 8 bases at J, with 10 bases between the two ends. In germline, CDR1 is MNHEY, CDR2 SVGAGI. DNA for the CDR3: TGTGCCAGCAGTTACTCCAGCGGAGGGGAAAAACTGTTTTTT. Translation: CASSYSSGGEKLFF.

The chain couples TRBV4-1 to TRBJ2-3, with TRBD2 matching 9 bases. After removal of 3 bases from V and 3 bases from J, the junction contained 7 bases not matched to a gene. The CDR3 consists of 16 residues. Germline assignment: CDR1 MGHRA and CDR2 YSYEKL. CDR3 protein: CASSQNSGGGTDTQYF. The CDR3 DNA follows: TGCGCCAGCAGCCAGAATAGCGGGGGAGGAACAGATACGCAGTATTTT.

The V call is TRBV7-2, the J call TRBJ2-1, with 7 bases aligning to TRBD1. V lost 1 base and J lost 7; bases outside the gene matches: 7. Germline CDR1 is SGHTA and CDR2 is FQGNSA. This CDR3 spans 15 amino acids. The CDR3 loop reads CASSLVHRGSNEQFF. The DNA for the CDR3 is TGTGCCAGCAGCTTAGTTCACAGGGGATCGAATGAGCAGTTCTTC.

V usage is TRBV5-1 and J usage is TRBJ2-3; TRBD1 agrees at 12 bases. V trimming: 4 bases; J trimming: 4 bases; junction bases outside the gene matches: 4. The CDR3 is made up of 15 amino acids. Per the germline V gene, CDR1 is SGHRS and CDR2 is YFSETQ. The DNA for the CDR3 is TGCGCCAGCAGCGGGGACAGGGGGCGAGCAGATACGCAGTATTTT. It codes for CASSGDRGRADTQYF.

This CDR3 reads CASSFDRATEAFF. As DNA, the CDR3 is TGCGCCAGCAGCTTCGACAGGGCCACTGAAGCTTTCTTT. V gene TRBV5-1 combines with J gene TRBJ1-1, with 7 bases identical to TRBD1. There are 13 residues in the CDR3. V lost 2 bases, J lost 4 bases, and 2 bases stayed unmatched. Germline CDR1 is SGHRS and CDR2 is YFSETQ.

The chain carries TRBV5-1 and TRBJ1-2, with 7 bases that match TRBD1. J gave up 7 bases and V 3 bases, and 6 bases lay outside the gene matches. The CDR3 spans 13 residues. Germline V gene data show CDR1 as SGHRS and CDR2 as YFSETQ. The CDR3, as DNA: TGCGCCAGCAGCTCTGACAGGGTGGGTGGCTACACCTTC. Translated: CASSSDRVGGYTF.

The chain is built from TRBV5-1 and TRBJ2-1; no reliable D call. Per the germline V gene, CDR1 is SGHRS and CDR2 is YFSETQ. This CDR3 region has 14 residues. Trimming removed 6 bases at V and 5 bases at J, with 15 bases between. The CDR3 DNA follows: TGCGCCAGCACCCTTGGAGACCTTGACAATGAGCAGTTCTTC. Translated, it gives CASTLGDLDNEQFF.

The chain employs TRBV18 and TRBJ1-1, with a tentative D call TRBD1 (5 bases). Germline assignment: CDR1 KGHSH and CDR2 LQKENI. V was trimmed by 1 base and J by 0 bases, leaving 12 bases between them. This CDR3 contains 16 residues. In DNA, the CDR3 is TGTGCCAGCTCACCACTCGGGGGGACGATGAACACTGAAGCTTTCTTT. Translating it yields CASSPLGGTMNTEAFF.

This chain connects TRBV7-9 to TRBJ2-5; maybe TRBD1 (5 bases). From germline, CDR1 is SEHNR and CDR2 FQNEAQ (reference sequence). CDR3 size: 15 residues. V was pared by 5 bases and J by 4 bases, with 17 bases between. CDR3 nucleotides: TGTGCCAGCAGCCCATCGGCAGGGTTAATAGAGACCCAGTACTTC. Translating gives CASSPSAGLIETQYF.